The 13 T cell receptor beta chains below come from one sample, sequenced in a study of blood T cell repertoires in COVID-19. Sequencing used immunoSEQ multiplex PCR; TCRdb keeps in-frame clones, though not all of them. The data contain approximately 190,000 clones, around 83% of them singletons. The specimen sequenced was peripheral blood. These TCRs come from a woman in her forties with acute or convalescent COVID-19.

This clone was found once. V is TRBV20-1 and J is TRBJ2-7, with D perhaps TRBD1 (6 bases). CDR1 and CDR2 (germline): DFQATT, SNEGSKA (reference sequence). Trimming cost V 7 bases and J 4 bases, with 11 bases left between them. This CDR3 is built from 11 residues. CDR3 bases: TGCAGTGTTCTCAGGGGTTACGAGCAGTACTTC. Its translation: CSVLRGYEQYF.

CDR3 bases: TGTGCCAGCAGCTTAGGGGCCCAGGGCGACTATGGCTACACCTTC. This sequence encodes CASSLGAQGDYGYTF. The rearrangement uses TRBV5-4 and TRBJ1-2, with D possibly TRBD1 on 5 matching bases. Germline lookup yields CDR1 SGHNT and CDR2 YYREEE (reference sequence). Trimming cost V 2 bases and J 3 bases, with 14 bases left between them. The CDR3 totals 15 residues.

The chain is built from TRBV7-2 and TRBJ1-2, with TRBD1 as a possible D gene (6 bases). With 1 base removed from V and 5 bases from J, the gap between germline ends came to 11 bases. The germline CDR1 and CDR2 sequences are SGHTA and FQGNSA. The CDR3 has 14 amino acids. The CDR3 sequence: CASSLGGGHYGYTF. The CDR3 DNA is TGTGCCAGCAGCTTAGGTGGGGGCCATTATGGCTACACCTTC.

V and J are TRBV15 and TRBJ1-1; a possible D gene is TRBD1 (5 bases). V lost 0 bases, J lost 3 bases, and 17 bases lay in between. Germline CDR1 LNHNV, CDR2 YYDKDF (reference sequence). This CDR3 region has 17 residues. In DNA form, the CDR3 reads TGTGCCACCAGCAGAGATAGGGTGACAGTGTTGGACACTGAAGCTTTCTTT. This encodes CATSRDRVTVLDTEAFF.

V and J are TRBV27 and TRBJ2-7; D gene ambiguous. From germline, CDR1 is MNHEY and CDR2 SMNVEV (reference sequence). Trimming left V 3 bases short and J 4 bases short, with 10 bases between. The CDR3 length is 13 residues. CDR3: CASSLGNSYEQYF. CDR3 nucleotides: TGTGCCAGCAGTTTGGGCAACTCATACGAGCAGTACTTC.

V usage is TRBV18 and J usage is TRBJ2-1; D not certain. From germline, CDR1 is KGHSH and CDR2 LQKENI. With 10 bases removed from V and 8 bases from J, the gap between germline ends came to 18 bases. The CDR3 runs to 13 residues. This chain's CDR3 is CATQPEPGYEQFF. Written as DNA, the CDR3 is TGTGCCACCCAACCCGAGCCCGGGTATGAGCAGTTCTTC. The full variable domain, its missing parts supplied by reference TRBV18 and TRBJ2-1, is NAGVMQNPRHLVRRRGQEARLRCSPMKGHSHVYWYRQLPEEGLKFMVYLQKENIIDESGMPKERFSAEFPKEGPSILRIQQVVRGDSAAYFCATQPEPGYEQFFGPGTRLTVL.

J is TRBJ1-2 and V is TRBV3-1 (or the pseudogene TRBV3-2); D might be TRBD1 (5 bases). Trimming took 1 base from V and 7 from J, leaving 7 bases between them. The CDR3 loop spans 12 amino acids. Germline CDR1 is LGHDT and CDR2 is YNNKEL (reference sequence). CDR3 DNA: TGTGCCAGCAGCCAAGCAGGGTTTGGCTACACCTTC. As protein: CASSQAGFGYTF.

V is TRBV28 and J is TRBJ2-2; 7 bases are shared with TRBD2. There are 14 residues in the CDR3. Unmatched junction bases numbered 7, after V lost 4 bases and J lost 8 bases. The germline V gene has CDR1 MDHEN and CDR2 SYDVKM. CDR3 region: CASSSKSGVGELFF. CDR3 in DNA: TGTGCCAGCAGTTCCAAAAGCGGGGTGGGGGAGCTGTTTTTT. The variable domain in full, with the rest retrieved from reference TRBV28 and TRBJ2-2, is DVKVTQSSRYLVKRTGEKVFLECVQDMDHENMFWYRQDPGLGLRLIYFSYDVKMKEKGDIPEGYSVSREKKERFSLILESASTNQTSMYLCASSSKSGVGELFFGEGSRLTVL.

V is TRBV21-1 and J is TRBJ2-7; the DNA was not used to check the table's D call, TRBD2. TRBV21-1 is flagged as a pseudogene. This CDR3 has 14 amino acids. CDR3 protein: CASSILTGDCEQYF. In nucleotides, the CDR3 is TGTGCCAGCAGCATCCTGACGGGGGATTGCGAGCAGTACTTC.

A single count supports this clone. V usage is TRBV4-1 and J usage is TRBJ2-5; 8 positions match TRBD1. This CDR3 is 15 amino acids long. Germline V lookup: CDR1 MGHRA, CDR2 YSYEKL. The junction had 2 bases not matched to a gene; V was cut back by 0 bases and J by 2 bases. CDR3 loop: CASSQDHRGQETQYF. CDR3 in DNA: TGCGCCAGCAGCCAAGATCACAGGGGGCAAGAGACCCAGTACTTC.

This clone was counted only a few times. The chain carries TRBV10-3 and TRBJ2-7, with 11 bases lining up with TRBD1. The CDR3 consists of 15 residues. Per the germline V gene, CDR1 is ENHRY and CDR2 is SYGVKD. Trimming removed 4 bases from V and 6 bases from J; junction bases left unmatched: 8. CDR3 nucleotides: TGTGCCATCAGTGCGGGACAGGGGGAGCGGAGCGAGCAGTACTTC. It specifies CAISAGQGERSEQYF.

This chain uses TRBV4-1 with TRBJ1-4; perhaps TRBD1 as D (6 bases). Looked up from germline, CDR1 is MGHRA and CDR2 is YSYEKL. With 2 bases removed from V and 0 bases from J, the gap between germline ends came to 10 bases. CDR3 length equals 16 residues. The CDR3, as DNA: TGCGCCAGCAGCCAACCACCAGGGGCAACTAATGAAAAACTGTTTTTT. Translating gives CASSQPPGATNEKLFF.

The chain joins TRBV3-1 (or the pseudogene TRBV3-2) to TRBJ2-7; 11 nucleotides line up with TRBD2. CDR3 length equals 15 residues. Losses at the gene ends were 4 bases for V and 3 bases for J; bases not matched to a gene: 5. Germline CDR1 LGHDT, CDR2 YNNKEL (reference sequence). CDR3: CASSLLAGASYEQYF. The CDR3 DNA follows: TGTGCCAGCAGCCTACTAGCGGGGGCAAGCTACGAGCAGTACTTC.